Each of the 22 T cell receptor beta chains below was sequenced from the same sample in a study of cytomegalovirus exposure and HLA in healthy donors (dated by TCRdb to the late 2010s). The method was the immunoSEQ multiplex PCR assay. A mixture of 60 forward primers for TCR Vbeta segments and 13 reverse primers for TCR Jbeta segments was used in the multiplex PCR. Not all clones reach the TCRdb copy of this immuneACCESS table, which keeps in-frame sequences only. Checked studies attribute under half of the gap to unresolved V genes and leave the rest unexplained. Here the sample has approximately 92,000 clones; about three quarters occur a single time. 8% to 10% of the sample comes from the top ten. Sequencing input: PBMCs. Receptors originate from a man between 60 and 70 years old in good health and CMV-seronegative.

The V and J genes are TRBV28 and TRBJ1-5; no firm D call. The CDR3 contains 13 residues. V was pared by 0 bases and J by 5 bases, with 5 bases between. CDR1 and CDR2 from the germline V gene are MDHEN and SYDVKM. CDR3 bases: TGTGCCAGCAGTTTATGGCAGGATCAGCCCCAGCATTTT. It specifies CASSLWQDQPQHF. The full variable domain, with the rest looked up from reference TRBV28 and TRBJ1-5, is DVKVTQSSRYLVKRTGEKVFLECVQDMDHENMFWYRQDPGLGLRLIYFSYDVKMKEKGDIPEGYSVSREKKERFSLILESASTNQTSMYLCASSLWQDQPQHFGDGTRLSIL.

The chain uses TRBV7-8 and TRBJ2-7; a weak D match, TRBD1 (6 bases). CDR3 length: 15 amino acids. From germline, CDR1 is SGHVS and CDR2 FQNEAQ. The V end lost 5 bases, the J end lost 4 bases, and 18 bases lay between the germline ends. The CDR3 bases are TGTGCCAGCAGCCCCGGACAGAGTCTTTTGTACGAGCAGTACTTC. Encoded protein: CASSPGQSLLYEQYF.

The chain combines TRBV5-1 with TRBJ2-5; 7 bases agree with TRBD1. The DNA end lines up better with TRBJ2-7; the J call may be wrong. The CDR3 is made up of 14 amino acids. The germline gives CDR1 SGHRS, CDR2 YFSETQ. The chain's CDR3 is CASSLEGQGVEQYF. The CDR3 coding sequence is TGCGCCAGCAGCTTGGAGGGGCAGGGGGTCGAGCAGTACTTC.

The table lists this clone with a few counts. The chain links TRBV5-1 to TRBJ2-2; D is undetermined. This CDR3 has 14 residues. V gave up 4 bases and J gave up 3 bases, with 10 bases separating them. CDR1 and CDR2 from the germline V gene are SGHRS and YFSETQ. The CDR3 coding sequence is TGCGCCAGCAGCGCGAACAGTTACACCGGGGAGCTGTTTTTT. Its protein is CASSANSYTGELFF.

This rearrangement joins TRBV4-3 to TRBJ1-4; D unclear. CDR3 size: 15 residues. Germline CDR1 and CDR2: LGHNA and YSLEER. Trimming left V 3 bases short and J 8 bases short, with 16 bases between. The CDR3 DNA reads as TGCGCCAGCAGCCACTCCCCCTCGTCGGGGGAAAAACTGTTTTTT. Its translation: CASSHSPSSGEKLFF.

The chain recombines TRBV19 with TRBJ2-1, with 10 bases fitting TRBD2. The CDR3 is 15 residues long. V was clipped by 7 bases and J by 4 bases; unmatched bases: 7. The germline V gene encodes CDR1 LNHDA and CDR2 SQIVND (reference sequence). For the CDR3, the DNA is TGTGCCAGTACCCCCGGGACTAGCGAATACAATGAGCAGTTCTTC. This encodes CASTPGTSEYNEQFF.

V usage is TRBV7-8 and J usage is TRBJ2-7, with D tentatively TRBD2 (5 bases). This CDR3 contains 15 residues. The V and J ends lost 2 bases and 0 bases respectively, with 11 bases between them. CDR1 and CDR2 (germline): SGHVS, FQNEAQ. CDR3 protein: CASSLLAMSSYEQYF. The CDR3 coding sequence is TGTGCCAGCAGCTTATTAGCGATGAGCTCCTACGAGCAGTACTTC.

The CDR3 nucleotides are TGTGCCACCCGACCCGGGACAGGCACAGATACGCAGTATTTT. Translation gives CATRPGTGTDTQYF. V usage is TRBV19 and J usage is TRBJ2-3; TRBD1 matches 7 bases. CDR3 length equals 14 residues. Germline assignment: CDR1 LNHDA and CDR2 SQIVND (reference sequence). Trimming cost V 10 bases and J 1 base; bases outside gene matches: 8.

The rearrangement uses TRBV6-1 and TRBJ2-3; tentative D call: TRBD2 (6 bases). The germline V gene has CDR1 MNHNS and CDR2 SASEGT. Trimming stripped 5 bases from V and 2 bases from J, with 14 bases between. The CDR3 has 15 residues. CDR3 DNA: TGTGCCAGCAGTTCTACCGGGAGCGCCACAGATACGCAGTATTTT. The encoded protein is CASSSTGSATDTQYF.

This chain connects TRBV6-1 to TRBJ1-5, with D hard to call. Trimming pared 1 base from V and 9 bases from J, leaving 10 bases between. The CDR3 spans 13 residues. Germline loops: CDR1 MNHNS, CDR2 SASEGT. This CDR3 is CASSEDSLWPQHF. CDR3 in DNA: TGTGCCAGCAGTGAAGACAGCCTGTGGCCCCAGCATTTT.

This sequence joins TRBV19 and TRBJ2-7, with a weak D call TRBD1 (6 bases). The CDR3 sequence is 13 residues long. V dropped 6 bases and J dropped 0 bases, with 9 bases sitting between them. Germline values: CDR1 LNHDA, CDR2 SQIVND (reference sequence). CDR3 amino acids: CASRGDTSYEQYF. The CDR3 nucleotides read TGTGCCAGTAGGGGGGACACCTCCTACGAGCAGTACTTC.

The chain combines TRBV12-5 with TRBJ2-2, with 8 positions matching TRBD2. Germline values: CDR1 LGHNT, CDR2 FRNRAP. The CDR3 length is 20 residues. J lost 0 bases, V lost 6 bases, and 18 bases had no gene match. In DNA form, the CDR3 reads TGTGCTAGTGGCCCCACCTGGGCGGGGGGTAGGAGCGCGAACACCGGGGAGCTGTTTTTT. This encodes CASGPTWAGGRSANTGELFF.

J is TRBJ1-2 and V is TRBV4-2, with no clear D. Germline assignment: CDR1 LGHNA and CDR2 YNFKEQ. CDR3 length: 14 amino acids. V lost 0 bases and J lost 4, with 9 bases in between. For the CDR3, the DNA is TGTGCCAGCAGCCAAGAGGCGGGGTTCTATGGCTACACCTTC. Translated, it gives CASSQEAGFYGYTF.

The V gene is TRBV6-1, the J gene TRBJ2-7; 7 bases match TRBD1. The germline V gene has CDR1 MNHNS and CDR2 SASEGT. J was trimmed by 5 bases and V by 8 bases; bases with no gene match: 6. The CDR3 loop spans 12 amino acids. CDR3 coding DNA: TGTGCCAGCGGTAGGGGGCAGGACGAGCAGTACTTC. Translation: CASGRGQDEQYF.

The CDR3 DNA reads TGTGCCAGCAGCTTAGGGGGACAGGGGTTGAACACTGAAGCTTTCTTT. The encoded protein is CASSLGGQGLNTEAFF. The chain joins TRBV7-2 to TRBJ1-1; 10 bases fit TRBD1. V lost 1 base to trimming and J lost 0 bases; unmatched junction nucleotides: 2. The CDR3 sequence is 16 residues long. The germline gives CDR1 SGHTA, CDR2 FQGNSA.

The rearrangement joins TRBV29-1 to TRBJ1-4, with D possibly matching TRBD1 (6 bases). With 1 base removed from V and 13 bases from J, the gap between germline ends came to 16 bases. The CDR3 contains 13 residues. The V gene's germline CDR1 is SQVTM and CDR2 ANQGSEA. The CDR3 bases are TGCAGCGTTGAAGGGGGAGCCCAGACAGGACTGTTTTTT. It translates to CSVEGGAQTGLFF.

The V gene is TRBV6-5, the J gene TRBJ2-3, with TRBD1 matching over 9 bases. Germline trimming cut 0 bases from V and 2 bases from J; bases unmatched to any gene: 3. Germline values: CDR1 MNHEY, CDR2 SVGAGI. This CDR3 is 16 amino acids long. CDR3 nucleotide sequence: TGTGCCAGCAGTTACTCGGACAGGGGCCCCACAGATACGCAGTATTTT. Residues: CASSYSDRGPTDTQYF.

The rearrangement uses TRBV25-1 and TRBJ1-3; no clear D. This CDR3 spans 16 amino acids. Trimming left V 2 bases short and J 2 bases short, with 13 bases between. Per germline, CDR1 MGHDK and CDR2 SYGVNS. The DNA of the CDR3 is TGTGCCAGCAGTGAAACGCGATGGGCGCCTGGAAACACCATATATTTT. Translating gives CASSETRWAPGNTIYF.

V is TRBV4-1 and J is TRBJ2-2, with TRBD1 as a possible D gene (5 bases). CDR3 length: 16 amino acids. Germline values: CDR1 MGHRA, CDR2 YSYEKL. V shed 3 bases and J shed 5 bases, with 16 bases lying between them. CDR3 in amino acids: CASSHFFTTATGELFF. The CDR3 DNA sequence: TGCGCCAGCAGCCACTTTTTCACGACAGCTACCGGGGAGCTGTTTTTT.

This clone was counted between two and nine times. The chain couples TRBV4-3 to TRBJ2-5; TRBD2 aligns across 9 bases. The germline V gene has CDR1 LGHNA and CDR2 YSLEER. V lost 3 bases to trimming and J lost 5 bases; unmatched junction nucleotides: 7. CDR3 length equals 15 residues. In DNA form, the CDR3 reads TGCGCCAGCAGCCAGAGACTAGCGGAAGGGGAGACCCAGTACTTC. Protein: CASSQRLAEGETQYF.

The V call is TRBV6-5, the J call TRBJ1-4, with TRBD1 as a possible D gene (6 bases). V was shortened by 6 bases and J by 10 bases, with 12 bases between the two germline ends. CDR1 MNHEY and CDR2 SVGAGI come from the germline V gene. The CDR3 length is 12 residues. The chain's CDR3 is CASRGTGRKLFF. The CDR3 DNA sequence: TGTGCCAGCAGAGGAACAGGGAGAAAACTGTTTTTT.

This clone was counted only a few times. V and J are TRBV6-1 and TRBJ2-5, with D tentatively TRBD1 (6 bases). V was clipped by 7 bases and J by 6 bases, with 18 bases between them. The CDR3 is made up of 14 amino acids. Germline-derived CDR1 and CDR2 are MNHNS and SASEGT. The CDR3 DNA sequence: TGTGCCAGCATGCCGGGACCACAGGGACAGACCCAGTACTTC. This sequence encodes CASMPGPQGQTQYF.